Following are 32 T cell receptor beta chains from one sample sequenced in a study of Graves' ophthalmopathy and Graves' hyperthyroidism. Investigators amplified TCR beta CDR3 regions from RNA transcripts. HTBI-primed first-round RT-PCR preceded second-round multiplex PCR. TCRdb analysed the multiplex PCR reads with MiXCR anew, one entry per CDR3 protein. The sample includes 400,000 or so distinct CDR3 sequences, 15% to 20% seen only once; the top ten take roughly 2.4%. Sequencing was carried out using peripheral blood. Every receptor here comes from an adult woman with stable Graves' hyperthyroidism.

This clonotype was found many times. The V gene is TRBV30, the J gene TRBJ2-5, with D possibly being TRBD1 (6 bases). Trimming left V 0 bases short and J 5 bases short, with 13 bases between. Per the germline V gene, CDR1 is GTSNPN and CDR2 is SVGIG (reference sequence). The CDR3 sequence is 14 residues long. CDR3 nucleotide sequence: TGTGCCTGGAGTGTAGGGGGTAATTGGGAGACCCAGTACTTC. Translation: CAWSVGGNWETQYF.

The chain carries TRBV6-2 or TRBV6-3 and TRBJ2-7; 8 nucleotides agree with TRBD1. Germline V gene lookup returns CDR1 MNHEY and CDR2 SVGEGT. The trim removed 5 bases at V and 7 bases at J, leaving 10 bases unmatched. The CDR3 is made up of 14 amino acids. This chain's CDR3 is CASSPAGGPREQYF. CDR3 coding DNA: TGTGCCAGCAGTCCTGCAGGGGGCCCGAGGGAGCAGTACTTC.

This clonotype was counted many times. This chain joins TRBV6-1 and TRBJ2-4, with D perhaps matching TRBD1 (6 bases). This CDR3 has 13 amino acids. V dropped 9 bases and J dropped 3 bases, with 12 bases sitting between them. The germline V gene has CDR1 MNHNS and CDR2 SASEGT. The CDR3 spells CASLDRHKNIQYF. DNA for the CDR3: TGTGCCAGTCTGGACAGACACAAAAACATTCAGTACTTC.

This clonotype has a count of ten or more. The chain has TRBV13 and TRBJ1-1; D gene uncertain. Germline CDR1 is PRHDT and CDR2 is FYEKMQ (reference sequence). Trimming left V 5 bases short and J 7 bases short, with 11 bases between. This CDR3 has 12 amino acids. CDR3 sequence (DNA): TGTGCCAGCAGCGATAACGGCCTTGAAGCTTTCTTT. It translates to CASSDNGLEAFF. The full variable domain, its missing parts supplied by reference TRBV13 and TRBJ1-1, is AAGVIQSPRHLIKEKRETATLKCYPIPRHDTVYWYQQGPGQDPQFLISFYEKMQSDKGSIPDRFSAQQFSDYHSELNMSSLELGDSALYFCASSDNGLEAFFGQGTRLTVV.

This clonotype showed up many times. The chain couples TRBV4-1 to TRBJ2-5, with 8 nucleotides matching TRBD1. V lost 2 bases and J lost 5; bases outside the gene matches: 13. Per the germline V gene, CDR1 is MGHRA and CDR2 is YSYEKL. This CDR3 contains 17 residues. Here the CDR3 DNA reads TGCGCCAGCAGCCAATGGCCCCCGGACAGGGTGTCGGAGACCCAGTACTTC. It is translated as CASSQWPPDRVSETQYF.

This clonotype was seen repeatedly, ten times or more. V usage is TRBV2 and J usage is TRBJ1-5; no definite D call. The CDR3 is 16 residues long. Trimming stripped 6 bases from V and 9 bases from J, with 24 bases between. Germline loops: CDR1 SNHLY, CDR2 FYNNEI. The CDR3 DNA follows: TGTGCCAGCAGCCCCGGTTCCACGGCCTCTGATAGGCCCCAGCATTTT. It is translated as CASSPGSTASDRPQHF. Using reference TRBV2 and TRBJ1-5 for the parts outside the CDR3, the full variable domain is EPEVTQTPSHQVTQMGQEVILRCVPISNHLYFYWYRQILGQKVEFLVSFYNNEISEKSEIFDDQFSVERPDGSNFTLKIRSTKLEDSAMYFCASSPGSTASDRPQHFGDGTRLSIL.

This clonotype has just a few counts. The chain links TRBV24-1 to TRBJ2-2; perhaps TRBD1 as D (6 bases). Germline CDR1 reads KGHDR; CDR2 reads SFDVKD. Trimming left V 3 bases short and J 2 bases short, with 15 bases between. This CDR3 has 17 amino acids. CDR3 protein: CATSDRTGTSNTGELFF. In nucleotides, the CDR3 is TGTGCCACCAGTGATAGAACCGGGACATCTAACACCGGGGAGCTGTTTTTT.

This clonotype has only a few counts. The genes are TRBV18 and TRBJ1-2; D is uncertain. V was clipped by 0 bases and J by 5 bases, with 10 bases between them. From germline, CDR1 is KGHSH and CDR2 LQKENI. This CDR3 is 14 amino acids long. The CDR3 spells CASSPPNLSYGYTF. The CDR3 nucleotides read TGTGCCAGCTCACCACCAAACCTGAGTTATGGCTACACCTTC.

In this sample, this clonotype turned up many times. V is TRBV6-5 and J is TRBJ1-3; the D is unclear. The CDR3 runs 16 residues. Germline values: CDR1 MNHEY, CDR2 SVGAGI. Trimming shortened V by 2 bases and J by 0 bases, and 11 bases separated the two germline ends. The CDR3 spells CASSYTTRSSGNTIYF. In nucleotides, the CDR3 is TGTGCCAGCAGTTACACAACCCGGTCCTCTGGAAACACCATATATTTT.

This clonotype was counted at least ten times. The chain employs TRBV30 and TRBJ2-2, with a possible D match to TRBD1 (6 bases). The CDR3 loop spans 13 amino acids. Trimming stripped 4 bases from V and 7 bases from J, with 13 bases between. The germline CDR1 and CDR2 sequences are GTSNPN and SVGIG (reference sequence). CDR3 sequence reads: CAWKGHPGGELFF. CDR3 coding DNA: TGTGCCTGGAAGGGACATCCTGGCGGGGAGCTGTTTTTT.

This clonotype was found many times. V and J are TRBV3-1 and TRBJ1-1; the D gene is possibly TRBD1 (5 bases). Germline V gene sequence: CDR1 LGHDT, CDR2 YNNKEL (reference sequence). The CDR3 runs 13 residues. The V and J ends lost 6 bases and 4 bases respectively, with 12 bases between them. The CDR3 region has the DNA TGTGCCAGCAGTCAGGGTTCAGGCACTGAAGCTTTCTTT. As protein: CASSQGSGTEAFF.

This clonotype has a count of ten or more. The chain has TRBV7-9 and TRBJ2-7; a weak D match, TRBD2 (6 bases). CDR1 SEHNR and CDR2 FQNEAQ come from the germline V gene (reference sequence). V lost 3 bases and J lost 0, with 12 bases in between. The CDR3 has 15 amino acids. Here the CDR3 DNA reads TGTGCCAGCAGCTTCGGGGACTCCAGCTCCTACGAGCAGTACTTC. Its protein is CASSFGDSSSYEQYF.

Comments on this clonotype: The junction does not match germline at one end; this may be a read error. The genes are TRBV6-1 and TRBJ2-5; 11 nucleotides match TRBD1. CDR3 size: 15 residues. Germline CDR1 reads MNHNS; CDR2 reads SASEGT. Here the CDR3 DNA reads TGTGCCATCAGTAAGACCGGGACAGGGGGAGAGACCCAGTACTTC. Translating it yields CAISKTGTGGETQYF.

The table lists this clonotype with many counts. CDR3 region: CASSRGVMNTGELFF. As DNA, the CDR3 is TGTGCCAGCAGCCGTGGAGTAATGAACACCGGGGAGCTGTTTTTT. This chain joins TRBV7-2 and TRBJ2-2; D is unclear. Germline CDR1 is SGHTA and CDR2 is FQGNSA. Between the trimmed V and J ends, which lost 5 bases and 1 base, there was a span of 11 bases. CDR3 length: 15 residues.

This clonotype was observed a few times. This chain joins TRBV7-2 and TRBJ1-2, with D perhaps TRBD1 (5 bases). V lost 1 base, J lost 1 base, and 7 bases lay in between. CDR3 size: 14 residues. Germline-derived CDR1 and CDR2 are SGHTA and FQGNSA. As DNA, the CDR3 is TGTGCCAGCAGCTTAGACAGGATTAACTATGGCTACACCTTC. Translating gives CASSLDRINYGYTF.

This clonotype was seen only a few times. This likely comes from a read error, as the CDR3 has no conserved phenylalanine or tryptophan at its end. This chain connects TRBV12-3 or TRBV12-4 to TRBJ1-6; TRBD1 matches 7 bases. This CDR3 region has 15 residues. With V trimmed by 4 bases and J by 5 bases, 5 bases remained unmatched. In DNA form, the CDR3 reads TGTGCCAGCAGTTCCACAGGACAGGATAATTCACCCCTCCACGTT. This gives the protein CASSSTGQDNSPLHV.

The chain carries TRBV11-2 and TRBJ2-6; D is ambiguous. Per germline, CDR1 SGHAT and CDR2 FQNNGV. Deletions cut 6 bases from V and 4 bases from J, with 19 bases between. This CDR3 is 17 amino acids long. The CDR3 nucleotides read TGTGCCAGCAGTCAGTCGTACAATAGCCTGGGGGCCAACGTCCTGACTTTC. This translates into CASSQSYNSLGANVLTF.

This clonotype has ten or more counts. J is TRBJ2-2 and V is TRBV20-1; no clear D gene. The CDR3 length is 14 residues. V dropped 3 bases and J dropped 3 bases, with 11 bases sitting between them. Germline values: CDR1 DFQATT, CDR2 SNEGSKA (reference sequence). DNA for the CDR3: TGCAGTGCTAGTCGGCAGAAATACACCGGGGAGCTGTTTTTT. Translation gives CSASRQKYTGELFF.

This chain links TRBV4-2 with TRBJ2-1; 9 nucleotides match TRBD2. V gave up 0 bases and J gave up 3 bases; unmatched junction bases: 6. The CDR3 totals 17 residues. CDR1 and CDR2 from the germline V gene are LGHNA and YNFKEQ. The CDR3 DNA sequence: TGTGCCAGCAGCCAAGATGATGGCGGGAGGGTCTACAATGAGCAGTTCTTC. It codes for CASSQDDGGRVYNEQFF.

In this sample, this clonotype turned up many times. J is TRBJ1-1 and V is TRBV11-2; TRBD1 is a possible D gene (6 bases). Trimming stripped 1 base from V and 4 bases from J, with 16 bases between. The germline V gene has CDR1 SGHAT and CDR2 FQNNGV. The CDR3 spans 16 residues. CDR3 coding DNA: TGTGCCAGCAGCTTAGGTTATGGGGGGCCTGGCACTGAAGCTTTCTTT. Translating gives CASSLGYGGPGTEAFF.

This clonotype came up many times. The gene calls are TRBV6-5 and TRBJ1-3, with D maybe TRBD1 (5 bases). With 0 bases removed from V and 9 bases from J, the gap between germline ends came to 6 bases. The germline gives CDR1 MNHEY, CDR2 SVGAGI. The CDR3 contains 12 residues. The CDR3 region is CASSYSGGTIYF. The CDR3 DNA reads as TGTGCCAGCAGTTACTCCGGGGGCACCATATATTTT.

This clonotype was seen many times. V gene TRBV6-1 combines with J gene TRBJ2-7, with D hard to call. V was pared by 6 bases and J by 2 bases, with 14 bases between. This CDR3 comprises 14 residues. The germline CDR1 and CDR2 sequences are MNHNS and SASEGT. The CDR3 DNA sequence: TGTGCCAGCAGGAGTCACAGCGACGCCTACGAGCAGTACTTC. Protein product: CASRSHSDAYEQYF.

This clonotype was recorded at least ten times. J is TRBJ1-1 and V is TRBV6-2 or TRBV6-3; 7 nucleotides line up with TRBD1. The trim removed 0 bases at V and 0 bases at J, leaving 4 bases unmatched. The CDR3 is 16 amino acids. Per germline, CDR1 MNHEY and CDR2 SVGEGT. The chain's CDR3 is CASSYSTGKMNTEAFF. CDR3 nucleotides: TGTGCCAGCAGTTACTCGACAGGGAAAATGAACACTGAAGCTTTCTTT.

This clonotype was detected ten times or more. The chain combines TRBV30 with TRBJ2-5; no reliable D call. Trimming pared 3 bases from V and 5 bases from J, leaving 13 bases between. Germline CDR1 and CDR2: GTSNPN and SVGIG (reference sequence). The CDR3 runs 13 residues. In DNA, the CDR3 is TGTGCCTGGAGCCAAGGTCGTGGGGAGACCCAGTACTTC. Its translation: CAWSQGRGETQYF.

The chain carries TRBV5-1 and TRBJ2-5; no clear D. Deletions cut 0 bases from V and 4 bases from J, with 13 bases between. In germline, CDR1 is SGHRS, CDR2 YFSETQ. The CDR3 contains 15 residues. CDR3 sequence: CASSLADTLGETQYF. CDR3 DNA: TGCGCCAGCAGCTTGGCCGACACCCTCGGAGAGACCCAGTACTTC.

This clonotype occurred many times. The chain links TRBV11-2 to TRBJ2-7, with D possibly being TRBD1 or TRBD2 (6 bases each). The CDR3 length is 14 residues. The V end was cut by 2 bases, the J end by 4 bases, with 12 bases between. Germline assignment: CDR1 SGHAT and CDR2 FQNNGV. This CDR3 is CASSLRGPRYEQYF. The CDR3 bases are TGTGCCAGCAGCTTACGGGGGCCCCGATACGAGCAGTACTTC.

This clonotype was counted many times. The chain has TRBV10-2 and TRBJ2-5; a weak D match, TRBD2 (5 bases). The CDR3 has 16 residues. V lost 6 bases to trimming and J lost 3 bases, with 20 bases between them. Germline lookup yields CDR1 WSHSY and CDR2 SAAADI. CDR3 in amino acids: CASRAPDSPREETQYF. The DNA for the CDR3 is TGCGCCAGCAGGGCCCCGGACTCACCAAGGGAAGAGACCCAGTACTTC.

V is TRBV4-1 and J is TRBJ2-2, with D maybe TRBD1 (5 bases). The CDR3 is 15 residues long. Germline CDR1 MGHRA, CDR2 YSYEKL. Trimming left V 0 bases short and J 6 bases short, with 11 bases between. CDR3 sequence reads: CASSQDSRVAGELFF. The DNA for the CDR3 is TGCGCCAGCAGCCAAGATAGCAGGGTTGCCGGGGAGCTGTTTTTT.

This clonotype was found once. This sequence joins TRBV12-3 or TRBV12-4 and TRBJ1-2; 7 positions agree with TRBD1. Germline trimming cut 3 bases from V and 8 bases from J; bases unmatched to any gene: 6. The CDR3 runs 13 residues. The CDR3 DNA reads as TGTGCCAGCAGTTTGACAGGGAAGAGAGGCTACACCTTC. Encoded protein: CASSLTGKRGYTF.

This clonotype was seen at least ten times. The chain recombines TRBV29-1 with TRBJ2-7; no clear D. Per the germline V gene, CDR1 is SQVTM and CDR2 is ANQGSEA. This CDR3 contains 11 residues. Trimming took 6 bases from V and 0 from J, leaving 6 bases between them. The CDR3 nucleotides read TGCAGCGTCGCCAGCTCCTACGAGCAGTACTTC. Translated, it gives CSVASSYEQYF.

To note about this clonotype: This sequence may be a read error, since a much larger clone differs from it by one base. The rearrangement joins TRBV19 to TRBJ2-2; 9 nucleotides match TRBD1. The junction had 6 bases not matched to a gene; V was cut back by 6 bases and J by 1 base. The germline V gene encodes CDR1 LNHDA and CDR2 SQIVND (reference sequence). The CDR3 totals 16 residues. The CDR3 DNA sequence: TGTGCCAGTAGATCTACAGGGGGCCGGAACACCGGGGAGCTGTTTTTT. Translation gives CASRSTGGRNTGELFF.

This clonotype was detected many times. This chain uses TRBV12-3 or TRBV12-4 with TRBJ1-2, with D uncertain. The V end lost 3 bases, the J end lost 4 bases, and 9 bases lay between the germline ends. The CDR3 sequence is 13 residues long. CDR3 protein: CASSLALLYGYTF. Written as DNA, the CDR3 is TGTGCCAGCAGTTTGGCACTCCTCTATGGCTACACCTTC.